This T cell receptor beta chain was found in a study of blood T cell repertoires in COVID-19. Profiling relied on immunoSEQ multiplex PCR, and the TCRdb table lists in-frame clones only, not all of them. The sample consists of just under 350,000 clones, about four fifths of them appearing once. This clone was observed a few times. Germline V gene sequence: CDR1 LGHNA, CDR2 YNFKEQ. Losses at the gene ends were 3 bases for V and 3 bases for J; bases not matched to a gene: 4. The CDR3 extends over 16 amino acids. The J gene is TRBJ1-6, the V gene TRBV4-2; 8 bases are a match to TRBD1. The sample taken for sequencing was peripheral blood. The origin of this receptor is a man aged 25 to 40 with active or convalescent COVID-19. The CDR3 loop reads CASSHAGGNYNSPLHF. The CDR3 DNA reads as TGTGCCAGCAGCCATGCAGGGGGCAACTATAATTCACCCCTCCACTTT.